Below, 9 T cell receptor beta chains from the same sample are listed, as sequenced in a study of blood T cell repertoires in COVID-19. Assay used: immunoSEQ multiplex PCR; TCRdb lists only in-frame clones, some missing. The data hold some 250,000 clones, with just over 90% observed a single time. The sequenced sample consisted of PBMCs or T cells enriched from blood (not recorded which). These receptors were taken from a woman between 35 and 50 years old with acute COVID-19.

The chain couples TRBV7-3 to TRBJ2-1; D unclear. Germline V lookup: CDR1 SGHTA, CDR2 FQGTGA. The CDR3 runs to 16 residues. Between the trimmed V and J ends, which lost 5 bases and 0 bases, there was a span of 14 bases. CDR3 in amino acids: CASSRGGVISYNEQFF. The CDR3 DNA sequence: TGTGCCAGCAGCCGAGGCGGCGTTATCTCCTACAATGAGCAGTTCTTC.

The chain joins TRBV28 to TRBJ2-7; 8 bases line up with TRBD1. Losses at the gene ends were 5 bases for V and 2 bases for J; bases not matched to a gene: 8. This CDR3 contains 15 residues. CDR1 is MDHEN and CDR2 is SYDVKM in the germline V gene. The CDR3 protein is CASSTETGEPYEQYF. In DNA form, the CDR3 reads TGTGCCAGCAGTACCGAGACAGGGGAACCCTACGAGCAGTACTTC.

The CDR3 spells CSASLGLGGYTF. CDR3 bases: TGCAGTGCTAGTCTGGGGCTGGGTGGCTACACCTTC. The chain uses TRBV20-1 and TRBJ1-2; a possible D gene is TRBD1 (5 bases). CDR1 and CDR2 (germline): DFQATT, SNEGSKA (reference sequence). CDR3 length: 12 amino acids. The V end lost 3 bases, the J end lost 7 bases, and 12 bases lay between the germline ends.

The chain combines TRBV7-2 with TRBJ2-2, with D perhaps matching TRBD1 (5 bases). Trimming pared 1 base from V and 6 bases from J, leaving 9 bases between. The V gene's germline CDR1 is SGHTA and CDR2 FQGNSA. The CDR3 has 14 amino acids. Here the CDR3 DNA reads TGTGCCAGCAGCTTAGAGACGACAGCCGGGGAGCTGTTTTTT. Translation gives CASSLETTAGELFF.

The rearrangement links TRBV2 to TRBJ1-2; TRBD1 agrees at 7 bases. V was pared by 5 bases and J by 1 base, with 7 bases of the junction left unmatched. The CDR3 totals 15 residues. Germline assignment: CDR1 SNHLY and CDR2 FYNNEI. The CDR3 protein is CASSLLQGFNYGYTF. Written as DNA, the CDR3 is TGTGCCAGCAGTCTACTACAGGGGTTTAACTATGGCTACACCTTC.

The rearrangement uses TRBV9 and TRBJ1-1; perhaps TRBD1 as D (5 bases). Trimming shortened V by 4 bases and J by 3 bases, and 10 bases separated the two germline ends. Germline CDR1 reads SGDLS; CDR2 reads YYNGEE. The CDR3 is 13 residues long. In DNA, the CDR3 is TGTGCCAGCAGCACCGGGGGGTACACTGAAGCTTTCTTT. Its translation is CASSTGGYTEAFF.

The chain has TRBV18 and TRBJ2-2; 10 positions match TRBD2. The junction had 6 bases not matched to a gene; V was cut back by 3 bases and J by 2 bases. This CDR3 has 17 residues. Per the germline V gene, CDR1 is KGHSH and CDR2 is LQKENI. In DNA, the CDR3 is TGTGCCAGCTCACCTGCTCTAGCGGGGGCTAACACCGGGGAGCTGTTTTTT. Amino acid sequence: CASSPALAGANTGELFF.

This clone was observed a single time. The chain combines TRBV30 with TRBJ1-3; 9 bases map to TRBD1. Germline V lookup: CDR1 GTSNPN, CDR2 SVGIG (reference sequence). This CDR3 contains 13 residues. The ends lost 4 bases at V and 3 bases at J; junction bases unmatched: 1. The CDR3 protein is CAWNRGLGNTIYF. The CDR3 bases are TGTGCCTGGAACAGGGGGCTTGGAAACACCATATATTTT.

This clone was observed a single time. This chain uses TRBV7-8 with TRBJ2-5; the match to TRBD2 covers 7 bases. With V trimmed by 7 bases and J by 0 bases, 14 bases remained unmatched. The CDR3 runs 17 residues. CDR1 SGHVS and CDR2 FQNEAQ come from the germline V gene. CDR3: CASIKSRAGPYQETQYF. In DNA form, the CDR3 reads TGTGCCAGCATCAAATCCCGAGCGGGACCGTACCAAGAGACCCAGTACTTC.